There are many counts of the clone carrying this T cell receptor (beta chain). The V end lost 3 bases, the J end lost 3 bases, and 7 bases lay between the germline ends. The CDR3 contains 13 residues. The germline CDR1 and CDR2 sequences are MNHEY and SMNVEV (reference sequence). The entry originates in a study of T-cell reconstitution after alpha-beta-depleted transplantation in children. As it was prepared, the TCRbeta library received unique molecular identifiers. TCRdb processed the PCR reads anew with MiXCR; each CDR3 protein has one entry. The sample has some 240,000 distinct CDR3 sequences; 9.7% are singletons.

The sequence derives from a human donor who donated a stem cell graft to a child with SCID. J is TRBJ2-3 and V is TRBV27; D may match TRBD1 or TRBD2 (5 bases each). The sequences come from PBMCs from the stem cell graft donor, collected from the stem cell graft. CDR3 DNA: TGTGCCAGCAGTTTGGGGGAAACAGATACGCAGTATTTT. Translated, it gives CASSLGETDTQYF.